This T cell receptor beta chain was documented in a study of cytomegalovirus exposure and HLA in healthy donors (dated by TCRdb to 2016 to 2017). Regarding the research as a whole: According to a later analysis, the approximately 120 validation repertoires were produced on the same platform as the 700 or so repertoires of the first cohort. To predict cytomegalovirus infection status, the study combined high-throughput TCR immunosequencing, statistical association of individual TCRs with disease status, and machine learning. The aim of the study was to test whether cataloging public T cell receptors could identify signatures of past pathogen exposure. Besides the first cohort of approximately 710 subjects, a separate validation cohort made up of 120 or so different subjects was used. The paper's findings and limits, for the study overall: The validation cohort had no HLA typing available for a later analysis, so co-occurrence within that cohort was assessed over all 120 or so repertoires. The authors suggested that the approach could potentially be generalized to other disease states and immunological phenotypes. A few of the identified cytomegalovirus-associated TCR beta chains were confirmed in vitro to be specific for cytomegalovirus antigens. While some public TCRs were present in many individuals, most TCR sequences turned up only very rarely across donors. A total of roughly 160 TCR beta chains were listed by the study as associated with cytomegalovirus. In a later analysis, TCRs clustered in the first cohort were found to also tend to co-occur in the 110 or so validation repertoires, with approximately 94% of cluster scores above 0. In both the original and validation cohorts, the classifier was reported to diagnose cytomegalovirus status with high specificity and sensitivity.

The germline V gene yields SGHVT for CDR1 and SQSDAQ for CDR2. Cut back by 11 bases and 7 bases, the V and J ends lie 10 bases apart. The CDR3 starts with the cysteine, ends with the phenylalanine, and has 10 residues. CDR3 DNA only is kept here, 30 bases in frame from base 1. Turning to this clone: What this receptor recognizes is not known. Base quality data are lacking; no much larger clone is found one base away.

The donors belonged to the validation cohort of 90 to 150 subjects, which was separate from the approximately 700-subject first cohort. Preparation of the library involved the immunoSEQ multiplex PCR assay. The study's processing was this. A statistical classification framework was developed to diagnose cytomegalovirus status using the catalog of TCR beta chain sequences. This immuneACCESS table, as held by TCRdb, lists in-frame sequences with V and J called but not all clones. Of the missing ones, under half trace to an unresolved V gene in checked studies; the others have no known cause. That table furnishes V, J and clone size, whereas the DNA furnished D and trimming. The sample data list over 250,000 clones, and about nine tenths of these were observed just once. The biggest ten clones account for approximately 1.1% of the sample.

The receptor was derived from a woman in her 30s in good health and CMV-seropositive. The source material was PBMCs. The sequence joins TRBV7-4 to TRBJ2-3; the D gene cannot be resolved reliably. The nucleotides are TGTGCCCTATCCCCCCATACGCAGTATTTT. Its protein product is CALSPHTQYF.